The clone carrying this T cell receptor beta chain was counted once. What it binds is not known. One junction end disagrees with the germline gene, perhaps due to a read error. cDNA libraries of TCR beta carried unique molecular identifiers. Each CDR3 protein gets one entry after TCRdb re-called the PCR reads with MiXCR. The sample includes roughly 200,000 distinct CDR3 sequences, around 30% of them seen just once. This CDR3 has 16 amino acids. CDR1 is SGHRS, CDR2 YFSETQ, per germline. The data derive from a study of post-analysis software for immune sequencing data. The study's findings and limits: Controls had significantly higher normalized Chao1 diversity than multiple sclerosis patients. Patients carried a handful of TRBV segments more frequently than controls did, and TRBV5-6, TRBV5-1 and TRBV20-1 were among them.

V usage is TRBV5-1 and J usage is TRBJ2-3; 14 bases line up with TRBD2. Sequences were obtained from blood. The TCR was taken from a girl younger than 18 with multiple sclerosis. CDR3 in amino acids: CVSSPGTSGSTDTQYF. The CDR3, as DNA: TGCGTCAGCAGCCCCGGGACTAGCGGGAGTACTGATACGCAGTATTTT.